This T cell receptor (beta chain) was found in a study of monozygotic twins with cystic fibrosis. Overall study results and limits: V usage most resembled the co-twin in 13 of 16 pairs. Monozygotic CF twin pairs shared significantly more nucleotide-identical clonotypes than unrelated CF individuals did. The repertoire was suggested to be naive-dominated, clonality median around 0.0089.

Per germline, CDR1 LGHNA and CDR2 YNFKEQ. This CDR3 is 15 amino acids long. V was shortened by 0 bases and J by 0 bases, with 7 bases between the two germline ends. Some clones are missing from TCRdb's copy, which holds only in-frame ones; the method was immunoSEQ multiplex PCR. The sample includes 30,000 or so clones, more than 60% of them seen just once. With regard to this clone: Antigen specificity is unknown.

The chain carries TRBV4-2 and TRBJ2-3; D is unresolved. Sequences were obtained from blood. The sequence was obtained from a girl aged 10 to 17 with cystic fibrosis. The CDR3 region is CASSQDGRSTDTQYF. DNA for the CDR3: TGTGCCAGCAGCCAAGACGGCCGTAGCACAGATACGCAGTATTTT.